These 26 T cell receptor beta chains share one sample of origin, sequenced in a study of shared T cell receptors in the human thymus. Repertoires were generated with immunoSEQ multiplex PCR, while TCRdb's copy carries only in-frame clones and drops some. The sample includes roughly 710,000 clones, 75% to 90% of them seen just once. The sample was also reused in another study, on human thymus T cells.

Sequencing input: thymocytes. Receptor source: a girl under two years old with a congenital heart defect.

This chain links TRBV11-1 with TRBJ2-1, with TRBD2 identical over 10 bases. V was clipped by 6 bases and J by 7 bases; unmatched bases: 9. Germline CDR1 reads SGHAT; CDR2 reads FQDESV (reference sequence). This CDR3 contains 15 residues. Written as DNA, the CDR3 is TGTGCCAGCAGTTACAGCGGGGGGGACTCGAATGAGCAGTTCTTC. Translated: CASSYSGGDSNEQFF.

The chain carries TRBV7-9 and TRBJ2-1; 8 bases are a match to TRBD2. V shed 2 bases and J 4 bases; nucleotides not matched to a gene: 10. The CDR3 runs to 17 residues. The V gene's germline CDR1 is SEHNR and CDR2 FQNEAQ (reference sequence). The CDR3 loop is CASSLLNRGGGYNEQFF. CDR3 in DNA: TGTGCCAGCAGCTTACTTAATCGGGGGGGCGGGTACAATGAGCAGTTCTTC. The full variable domain, rest sourced from reference TRBV7-9 and TRBJ2-1, is DTGVSQNPRHKITKRGQNVTFRCDPISEHNRLYWYRQTLGQGPEFLTYFQNEAQLEKSRLLSDRFSAERPKGSFSTLEIQRTEQGDSAMYLCASSLLNRGGGYNEQFFGPGTRLTVL.

The sample holds a few counts of this clone. This chain links TRBV28 with TRBJ1-6; TRBD1 agrees at 10 bases. The CDR3 is 14 amino acids. Per the germline V gene, CDR1 is MDHEN and CDR2 is SYDVKM. The V segment lost 6 bases and the J segment 8 bases; nucleotides outside the gene matches: 4. CDR3 in DNA: TGTGCCAGCAGCCGGGACAGGGGTCATTCACCCCTCCACTTT. Protein product: CASSRDRGHSPLHF. Using reference TRBV28 and TRBJ1-6 for the parts outside the CDR3, the full variable domain is DVKVTQSSRYLVKRTGEKVFLECVQDMDHENMFWYRQDPGLGLRLIYFSYDVKMKEKGDIPEGYSVSREKKERFSLILESASTNQTSMYLCASSRDRGHSPLHFGNGTRLTVT.

The V gene is TRBV10-1, the J gene TRBJ2-1; D possibly corresponds to TRBD2 (6 bases). The V and J ends lost 3 bases and 6 bases respectively, with 9 bases between them. Germline CDR1 is WNHNN and CDR2 is SYGVQD (reference sequence). The CDR3 length is 13 residues. The CDR3 coding sequence is TGCGCCAGCAGTGAACCGACTAGCAATGAGCAGTTCTTC. Translated, it gives CASSEPTSNEQFF.

The chain joins TRBV7-2 to TRBJ1-2; 9 bases align to TRBD1. The CDR3 runs 16 residues. Losses at the gene ends were 3 bases for V and 3 bases for J; bases not matched to a gene: 8. CDR1 and CDR2 from the germline V gene are SGHTA and FQGNSA. The chain's CDR3 is CASSFYGTGRYYGYTF. The CDR3 DNA reads TGTGCCAGCAGCTTCTACGGGACAGGGCGCTACTATGGCTACACCTTC.

A remark on this clone: Germline and junction disagree at one end, which may indicate a read error. The gene calls are TRBV29-1 and TRBJ1-5, with TRBD1 matching 9 bases. CDR1 is SQVTM and CDR2 is ANQGSEA in the germline V gene. This CDR3 is 11 amino acids long. CDR3 residues: CSVDTGTGKYF. The CDR3 DNA follows: TGCAGCGTAGATACCGGGACAGGGAAGTATTTT.

This chain joins TRBV28 and TRBJ1-1; D gene uncertain. The CDR3 is made up of 11 amino acids. Looked up from germline, CDR1 is MDHEN and CDR2 is SYDVKM. Trimming left V 2 bases short and J 7 bases short, with 5 bases between. The CDR3 is CASSLVSEAFF. The CDR3 DNA follows: TGTGCCAGCAGTTTAGTGAGTGAAGCTTTCTTT. Using reference TRBV28 and TRBJ1-1 for the parts outside the CDR3, the full variable domain is DVKVTQSSRYLVKRTGEKVFLECVQDMDHENMFWYRQDPGLGLRLIYFSYDVKMKEKGDIPEGYSVSREKKERFSLILESASTNQTSMYLCASSLVSEAFFGQGTRLTVV.

The rearrangement joins TRBV2 to TRBJ1-4; maybe TRBD1 (6 bases). V gave up 0 bases and J gave up 2 bases, with 16 bases separating them. This CDR3 comprises 18 residues. Germline CDR1 reads SNHLY; CDR2 reads FYNNEI. The CDR3 is CASSEALQGRVTNEKLFF. CDR3 coding DNA: TGTGCCAGCAGTGAAGCGCTTCAGGGGAGGGTGACTAATGAAAAACTGTTTTTT.

The chain uses TRBV16 and TRBJ2-3; 7 nucleotides match TRBD2. This CDR3 region has 16 residues. Looked up from germline, CDR1 is KGHSY and CDR2 is FQNENV. J lost 4 bases, V lost 1 base, and 8 bases had no gene match. The CDR3 region has the DNA TGTGCCAGCAGCCAATGGTTTGGGAGGGCCCCAGATACGCAGTATTTT. It specifies CASSQWFGRAPDTQYF. The whole variable domain, filled in from reference TRBV16 and TRBJ2-3, reads GEEVAQTPKHLVRGEGQKAKLYCAPIKGHSYVFWYQQVLKNEFKFLISFQNENVFDETGMPKERFSAKCLPNSPCSLEIQATKLEDSAVYFCASSQWFGRAPDTQYFGPGTRLTVL.

This chain uses TRBV4-2 with TRBJ2-5; 9 bases are shared with TRBD1. This CDR3 contains 14 residues. CDR1 is LGHNA, CDR2 YNFKEQ, per germline. Losses at the gene ends were 6 bases for V and 5 bases for J; bases not matched to a gene: 7. As DNA, the CDR3 is TGTGCCAGCAGTCCACAGGGGGCGAGGGAGACCCAGTACTTC. Translation: CASSPQGARETQYF.

The chain links TRBV6-1 to TRBJ1-2, with 8 bases matching TRBD1. The CDR3 loop spans 15 amino acids. Germline CDR1 reads MNHNS; CDR2 reads SASEGT. The trim removed 5 bases at V and 5 bases at J, leaving 10 bases unmatched. The CDR3 sequence is CASSPRTQGVYGYTF. The DNA for the CDR3 is TGTGCCAGCAGTCCCCGGACACAGGGGGTATATGGCTACACCTTC.

This clone was seen only once. The J gene is TRBJ2-7, the V gene TRBV10-1; 7 nucleotides line up with TRBD2. J gave up 0 bases and V 3 bases, and 2 bases lay outside the gene matches. Germline CDR1 reads WNHNN; CDR2 reads SYGVQD (reference sequence). The CDR3 sequence is 14 residues long. CDR3 nucleotide sequence: TGCGCCAGCAGTGATGGCGGGAGCTCCTACGAGCAGTACTTC. Protein product: CASSDGGSSYEQYF.

The chain links TRBV2 to TRBJ1-5; 9 bases line up with TRBD1. Germline-derived CDR1 and CDR2 are SNHLY and FYNNEI. This CDR3 contains 16 residues. After removal of 5 bases from V and 5 bases from J, the junction contained 10 bases not matched to a gene. DNA of the CDR3: TGTGCCAGCAGTAGGGGGGGACAGGGAGGCGATCAGCCCCAGCATTTT. This codes for CASSRGGQGGDQPQHF. Complete variable domain (other parts from reference TRBV2 and TRBJ1-5): EPEVTQTPSHQVTQMGQEVILRCVPISNHLYFYWYRQILGQKVEFLVSFYNNEISEKSEIFDDQFSVERPDGSNFTLKIRSTKLEDSAMYFCASSRGGQGGDQPQHFGDGTRLSIL.

The rearrangement uses TRBV27 and TRBJ1-2, with D possibly matching TRBD1 (5 bases). The germline V gene encodes CDR1 MNHEY and CDR2 SMNVEV (reference sequence). The CDR3 length is 15 residues. Trimming cost V 2 bases and J 8 bases, with 18 bases left between them. The CDR3 sequence: CASSLRAGWAGGYTF. CDR3 in DNA: TGTGCCAGCAGTTTACGGGCAGGGTGGGCGGGAGGCTACACCTTC.

The chain couples TRBV12-5 to TRBJ1-1, with D maybe TRBD1 (6 bases). The V end was cut by 6 bases, the J end by 11 bases, with 16 bases between. The length of the CDR3 is 12 residues. Germline CDR1 reads LGHNT; CDR2 reads FRNRAP. The CDR3 DNA follows: TGTGCTAGTGGGAGAGCGGGACATGGGGCTTTCTTT. Translated, it gives CASGRAGHGAFF.

This chain links TRBV6-1 with TRBJ2-7; possibly TRBD1 for D (6 bases). V lost 4 bases and J lost 0, with 13 bases in between. The CDR3 consists of 15 residues. Looked up from germline, CDR1 is MNHNS and CDR2 is SASEGT. The DNA of the CDR3 is TGTGCCAGCAGTGTCAGGGGTCCCAGCTCCTACGAGCAGTACTTC. It specifies CASSVRGPSSYEQYF.

This chain joins TRBV11-2 and TRBJ2-2, with 8 bases identical to TRBD1. CDR1 is SGHAT, CDR2 FQNNGV, per germline. The CDR3 is made up of 20 amino acids. With V trimmed by 0 bases and J by 5 bases, 17 bases remained unmatched. The DNA for the CDR3 is TGTGCCAGCAGCTTAGAACCCCCCCCACCGAGGACAGGGTTTACCGGGGAGCTGTTTTTT. This translates into CASSLEPPPPRTGFTGELFF. The full variable domain, rest sourced from reference TRBV11-2 and TRBJ2-2, is EAGVAQSPRYKIIEKRQSVAFWCNPISGHATLYWYQQILGQGPKLLIQFQNNGVVDDSQLPKDRFSAERLKGVDSTLKIQPAKLEDSAVYLCASSLEPPPPRTGFTGELFFGEGSRLTVL.

In this sample, this clone turned up once. This sequence joins TRBV18 and TRBJ2-3, with D possibly TRBD2 on 5 matching bases. CDR1 KGHSH and CDR2 LQKENI come from the germline V gene. With 8 bases removed from V and 4 bases from J, the gap between germline ends came to 37 bases. This CDR3 spans 21 amino acids. The CDR3 loop is CASRTVNLKTGKEFSPDTQYF. The CDR3 DNA reads TGTGCCAGCCGCACGGTAAACCTAAAGACGGGGAAGGAGTTTTCACCAGATACGCAGTATTTT.

This clone was seen only once. V is TRBV6-1 and J is TRBJ1-2; D is perhaps TRBD1 (5 bases). The CDR3 has 13 amino acids. The ends were cut back, 2 bases at V and 5 bases at J, with 9 bases in the middle. From germline, CDR1 is MNHNS and CDR2 SASEGT. For the CDR3, the DNA is TGTGCCAGCAGTGAAAGGGGCTGGTATGGCTACACCTTC. Its translation is CASSERGWYGYTF.

The V gene is TRBV7-9, the J gene TRBJ2-1; maybe TRBD1 (5 bases). Germline assignment: CDR1 SEHNR and CDR2 FQNEAQ (reference sequence). The CDR3 has 16 residues. Trimming removed 4 bases at V and 8 bases at J, with 21 bases between. CDR3: CASSSHGRAPMDEQFF. For the CDR3, the DNA is TGTGCCAGCAGCTCCCATGGCAGGGCTCCTATGGATGAGCAGTTCTTC.

A few counts support this clone. CDR3 sequence: CASSSGFWASGNTIYF. The CDR3 region has the DNA TGTGCCAGCAGCTCGGGATTTTGGGCCTCTGGAAACACCATATATTTT. The chain couples TRBV5-6 to TRBJ1-3; no clear D gene. Germline V gene lookup returns CDR1 SGHDT and CDR2 YYEEEE. V was pared by 3 bases and J by 0 bases, with 13 bases between. The CDR3 loop spans 16 amino acids.

This clone was counted only a few times. Other DNA sequences of this sample code for an identical CDR3. V is TRBV9 and J is TRBJ1-6, with 12 positions matching TRBD1. CDR1 is SGDLS, CDR2 YYNGEE, per germline. The CDR3 runs 15 residues. Trimming cost V 4 bases and J 7 bases; bases outside gene matches: 3. CDR3 amino acids: CASSRDRGLNSPLHF. The CDR3 coding sequence is TGTGCCAGCAGCCGGGACAGGGGGCTGAATTCACCCCTCCACTTT.

This chain joins TRBV28 and TRBJ1-6; D ambiguous. Per the germline V gene, CDR1 is MDHEN and CDR2 is SYDVKM. This CDR3 spans 15 amino acids. V was trimmed by 1 base and J by 7 bases, leaving 11 bases between them. The CDR3, as DNA: TGTGCCAGCAGTTTATACAGTGAGGGAAATTCACCCCTCCACTTT. It translates to CASSLYSEGNSPLHF.

J is TRBJ1-1 and V is TRBV6-1; 9 positions match TRBD1. CDR1 MNHNS and CDR2 SASEGT come from the germline V gene. The V segment lost 3 bases and the J segment 0 bases; nucleotides outside the gene matches: 5. CDR3 size: 16 residues. Written as DNA, the CDR3 is TGTGCCAGCAGTGACCGGGACAGGGTGATGAACACTGAAGCTTTCTTT. Its translation is CASSDRDRVMNTEAFF.

The chain has TRBV6-1 and TRBJ1-2; no clear D. V was pared by 4 bases and J by 3 bases, with 15 bases between. CDR1 MNHNS and CDR2 SASEGT come from the germline V gene. This CDR3 has 15 amino acids. The CDR3 sequence: CASSVPRARDYGYTF. Written as DNA, the CDR3 is TGTGCCAGCAGTGTCCCAAGGGCGCGGGACTATGGCTACACCTTC.

The chain employs TRBV5-4 and TRBJ2-3; possibly TRBD1 for D (5 bases). Trimming left V 0 bases short and J 1 base short, with 12 bases between. Germline V gives CDR1 SGHNT, CDR2 YYREEE (reference sequence). The length of the CDR3 is 16 residues. The CDR3 spells CASSLAVGHRTDTQYF. In nucleotides, the CDR3 is TGTGCCAGCAGCTTGGCCGTAGGACACCGCACAGATACGCAGTATTTT.